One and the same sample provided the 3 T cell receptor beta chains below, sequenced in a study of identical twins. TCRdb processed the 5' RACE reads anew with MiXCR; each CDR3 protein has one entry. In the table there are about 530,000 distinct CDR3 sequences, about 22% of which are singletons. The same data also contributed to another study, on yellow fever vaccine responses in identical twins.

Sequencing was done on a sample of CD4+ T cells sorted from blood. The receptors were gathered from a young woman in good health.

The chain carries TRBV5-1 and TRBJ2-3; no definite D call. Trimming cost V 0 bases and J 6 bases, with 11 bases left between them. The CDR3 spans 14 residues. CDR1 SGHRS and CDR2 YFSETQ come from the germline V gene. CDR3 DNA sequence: TGCGCCAGCAGCTTGGCAGTGATAGGCGATACGCAGTATTTT. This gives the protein CASSLAVIGDTQYF.

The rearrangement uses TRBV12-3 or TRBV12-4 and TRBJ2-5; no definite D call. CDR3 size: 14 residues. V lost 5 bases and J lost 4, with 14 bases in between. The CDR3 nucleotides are TGTGCCAGCAGTCCCCGACTGCCCCGAGAGACCCAGTACTTC. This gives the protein CASSPRLPRETQYF.

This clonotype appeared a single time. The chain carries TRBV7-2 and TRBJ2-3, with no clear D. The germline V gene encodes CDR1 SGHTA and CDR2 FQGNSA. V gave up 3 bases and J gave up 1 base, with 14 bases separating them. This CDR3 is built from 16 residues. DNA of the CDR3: TGTGCCAGCAGCTTCCCGATAGCCGCCCGCACAGATACGCAGTATTTT. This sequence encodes CASSFPIAARTDTQYF.